Listed here is a single TCR beta chain. The method was immunoSEQ multiplex PCR; TCRdb's version includes in-frame clones alone and lacks a portion of them. The sample carries about 1,200 clones, more than 75% recorded once. The entry originates in a study of chemoradiotherapy in HPV16-positive cancers. V dropped 3 bases and J dropped 3 bases, with 15 bases sitting between them. The germline gives CDR1 LNHDA, CDR2 SQIVND (reference sequence). CDR3 length: 15 amino acids. V usage is TRBV19 and J usage is TRBJ2-7; D gene uncertain. The sample here was tumor tissue, taken from a patient who underwent chemoradiotherapy. The TCR sequence derives from a human donor with HPV-associated anogenital cancer. CDR3 DNA sequence: TGTGCCAGTAGTATGGCCAGGACGGCGAACTACGAGCAGTACTTC. Its protein is CASSMARTANYEQYF. Full variable domain (missing parts from reference TRBV19 and TRBJ2-7): DGGITQSPKYLFRKEGQNVTLSCEQNLNHDAMYWYRQDPGQGLRLIYYSQIVNDFQKGDIAEGYSVSREKKESFPLTVTSAQKNPTAFYLCASSMARTANYEQYFGPGTRLTVT.